There are a few counts of the clone carrying this T cell receptor (beta chain). The data belong to a study of control samples from healthy donors and cancer patients. The ends lost 0 bases at V and 6 bases at J; junction bases unmatched: 11. The germline gives CDR1 MGHRA, CDR2 YSYEKL. The CDR3 totals 17 residues. Sequenced by immunoSEQ multiplex PCR; TCRdb stores in-frame clones only, minus some. The top ten hold over 2.5% of the sample, which has under 150,000 clones, about 93% seen once. This sequence was found in a man aged 30 to 45 in good health. This rearrangement joins TRBV4-1 to TRBJ1-5; 7 positions agree with TRBD1. Sequencing was carried out using blood. CDR3 protein: CASSQDREQGVFQPQHF. CDR3 nucleotide sequence: TGCGCCAGCAGCCAAGATAGGGAGCAGGGGGTTTTTCAGCCCCAGCATTTT.